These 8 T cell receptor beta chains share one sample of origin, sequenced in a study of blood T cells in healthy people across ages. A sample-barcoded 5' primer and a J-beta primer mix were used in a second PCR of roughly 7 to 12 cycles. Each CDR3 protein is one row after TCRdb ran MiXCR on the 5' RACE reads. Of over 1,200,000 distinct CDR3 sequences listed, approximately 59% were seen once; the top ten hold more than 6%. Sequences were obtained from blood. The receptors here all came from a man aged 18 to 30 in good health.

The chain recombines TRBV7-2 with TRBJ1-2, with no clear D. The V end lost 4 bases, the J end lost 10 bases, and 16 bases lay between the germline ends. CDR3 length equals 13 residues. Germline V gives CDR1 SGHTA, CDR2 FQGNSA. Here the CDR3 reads CASSSQPESPYTF. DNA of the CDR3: TGTGCCAGCAGCTCCCAACCCGAGTCCCCCTACACCTTC.

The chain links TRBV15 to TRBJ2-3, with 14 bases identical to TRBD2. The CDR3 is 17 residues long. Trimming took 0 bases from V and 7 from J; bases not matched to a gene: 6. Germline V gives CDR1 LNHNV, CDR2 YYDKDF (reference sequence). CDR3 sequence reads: CATSREGLAGGRYTQYF. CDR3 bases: TGTGCCACCAGCAGAGAAGGACTAGCGGGGGGACGATATACGCAGTATTTT.

The CDR3 DNA reads TGCGCCAGCAGCCAAATAGCGGGATTCACAGATACGCAGTATTTT. Translation: CASSQIAGFTDTQYF. V gene TRBV4-1 combines with J gene TRBJ2-3, with 8 bases lining up with TRBD2. The CDR3 totals 15 residues. Trimming at V came to 2 bases and at J to 2 bases, leaving 3 bases not matched to a gene. Germline V CDR1 and CDR2: MGHRA, YSYEKL.

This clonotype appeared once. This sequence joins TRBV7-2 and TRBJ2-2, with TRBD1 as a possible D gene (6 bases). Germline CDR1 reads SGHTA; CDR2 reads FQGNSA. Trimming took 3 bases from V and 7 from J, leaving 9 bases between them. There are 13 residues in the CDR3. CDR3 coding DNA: TGTGCCAGCAGCTTGGGGGCTGGCGGGGAGCTGTTTTTT. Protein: CASSLGAGGELFF.

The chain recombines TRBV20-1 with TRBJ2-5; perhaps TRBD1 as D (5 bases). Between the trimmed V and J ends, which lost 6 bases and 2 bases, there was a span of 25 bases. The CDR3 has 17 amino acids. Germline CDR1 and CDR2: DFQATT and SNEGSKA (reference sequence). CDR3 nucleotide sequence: TGCAGTGCCGTCGACAGAGGTCTTCGGTCGGCGCAAGAGACCCAGTACTTC. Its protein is CSAVDRGLRSAQETQYF.

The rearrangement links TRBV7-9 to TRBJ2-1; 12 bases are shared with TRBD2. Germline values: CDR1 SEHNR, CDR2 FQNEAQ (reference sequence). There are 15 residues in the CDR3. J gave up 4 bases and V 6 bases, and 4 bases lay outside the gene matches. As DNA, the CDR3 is TGTGCCAGCAGTCGCGGGACTAGCGGGTACAATGAGCAGTTCTTC. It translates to CASSRGTSGYNEQFF.

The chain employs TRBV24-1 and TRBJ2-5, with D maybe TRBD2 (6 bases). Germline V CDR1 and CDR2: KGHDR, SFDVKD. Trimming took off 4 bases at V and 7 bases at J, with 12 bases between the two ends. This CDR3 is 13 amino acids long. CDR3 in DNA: TGTGCCACCAGTGAGCGGGAAAGCTGGACCCAGTACTTC. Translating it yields CATSERESWTQYF.

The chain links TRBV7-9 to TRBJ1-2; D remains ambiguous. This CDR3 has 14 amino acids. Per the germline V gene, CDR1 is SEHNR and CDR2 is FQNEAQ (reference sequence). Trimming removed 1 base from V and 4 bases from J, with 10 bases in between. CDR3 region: CASSLGRLPYGYTF. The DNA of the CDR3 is TGTGCCAGCAGCTTAGGACGTTTACCCTATGGCTACACCTTC.